The clone carrying this TCR beta chain came up a few times. One junction end disagrees with the germline gene, perhaps due to a read error. This entry belongs to a study of blood T cell repertoires in COVID-19. Study background: PBMCs, B-cell-depleted T cells, or T cells provided the cDNA or gDNA that made up the material.

Repertoires were generated with immunoSEQ multiplex PCR, while TCRdb's copy carries only in-frame clones and drops some. Of 110,000 to 150,000 clones listed, 85% to 90% were seen once; the top ten hold 1.5% to 1.7%. Source material: peripheral blood. The receptor was isolated from a woman aged 55-70 years with acute or convalescent COVID-19.

The CDR3 loop reads CASTQRGQLQAFF. The CDR3 nucleotides read TGTGCCAGCACCCAACGTGGACAACTACAAGCTTTCTTT. The chain is built from TRBV3-1 (or the pseudogene TRBV3-2) and TRBJ1-1, with a tentative D call TRBD1 (5 bases). The germline V gene has CDR1 LGHDT and CDR2 YNNKEL (reference sequence). There are 13 residues in the CDR3.